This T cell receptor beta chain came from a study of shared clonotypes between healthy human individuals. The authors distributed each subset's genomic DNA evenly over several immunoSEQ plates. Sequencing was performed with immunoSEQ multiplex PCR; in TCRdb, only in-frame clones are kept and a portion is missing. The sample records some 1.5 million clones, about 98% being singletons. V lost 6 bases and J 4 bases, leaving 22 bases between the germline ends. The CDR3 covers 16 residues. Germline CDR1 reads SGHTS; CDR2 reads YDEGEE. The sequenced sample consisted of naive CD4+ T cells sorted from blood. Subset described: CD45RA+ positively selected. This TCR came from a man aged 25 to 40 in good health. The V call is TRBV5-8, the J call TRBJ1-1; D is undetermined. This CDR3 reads CASMVRARWGGTEAFF. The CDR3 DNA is TGTGCCAGCATGGTGCGGGCGAGATGGGGTGGCACTGAAGCTTTCTTT.